Below, 9 T cell receptor beta chains from the same sample are listed, as sequenced in a study of T-cell reconstitution after alpha-beta-depleted transplantation in children. Preparation of the TCRbeta library involved a method that used unique molecular identifiers. TCRdb re-analysed the PCR reads in MiXCR, keeping a single row per CDR3 protein. The table has 350,000 to 450,000 distinct CDR3 sequences, less than 15% seen once. This specimen consisted of PBMCs, obtained from the stem cell graft. All receptors derive from a human donor who donated a stem cell graft to a child with Fanconi anemia.

V gene TRBV5-1 combines with J gene TRBJ2-3; D is possibly TRBD2 (5 bases). The CDR3 covers 14 residues. The germline V and J ends were trimmed by 6 bases and 1 base, with 12 bases remaining between them. Germline CDR1 is SGHRS and CDR2 is YFSETQ. CDR3 protein: CASTSRVGTDTQYF. DNA of the CDR3: TGCGCCAGCACCTCGCGGGTCGGCACAGATACGCAGTATTTT.

This clonotype was observed a few times. The chain is built from TRBV12-3 or TRBV12-4 and TRBJ2-7; the match to TRBD1 covers 9 bases. V lost 7 bases and J lost 2; bases outside the gene matches: 9. The length of the CDR3 is 15 residues. CDR3 protein: CASTLGQGNPYEQYF. CDR3 DNA: TGTGCCAGCACCCTCGGACAGGGGAACCCCTACGAGCAGTACTTC.

The chain joins TRBV6-5 to TRBJ1-4; D unresolved. The germline V gene has CDR1 MNHEY and CDR2 SVGAGI. The CDR3 extends over 18 amino acids. V dropped 0 bases and J dropped 4 bases, with 18 bases sitting between them. The CDR3 nucleotides are TGTGCCAGCAGTTACTCGATCCCCAGTCCTGCTAGTAATGAAAAACTGTTTTTT. It encodes CASSYSIPSPASNEKLFF.

This clonotype appeared a few times. This chain connects TRBV11-2 to TRBJ2-1, with TRBD2 identical over 10 bases. The V gene end was trimmed by 5 bases and the J gene end by 2 bases; junction bases not matched to a gene: 9. CDR1 SGHAT and CDR2 FQNNGV come from the germline V gene. The CDR3 contains 17 residues. Written as DNA, the CDR3 is TGTGCCAGCAGCACCGATCTAGCGGGGGACCCCTACAATGAGCAGTTCTTC. Its protein is CASSTDLAGDPYNEQFF.

This clonotype turned up a few times. The rearrangement uses TRBV6-2 or TRBV6-3 and TRBJ2-4; 8 positions match TRBD2. The CDR3 spans 16 residues. Unmatched junction bases numbered 1, after V lost 0 bases and J lost 0 bases. Germline lookup yields CDR1 MNHEY and CDR2 SVGEGT. The CDR3 DNA is TGTGCCAGCAGTTACTCAGCGGGGGCAGCCAAAAACATTCAGTACTTC. Translating gives CASSYSAGAAKNIQYF.

This clonotype was seen only a few times. This chain joins TRBV20-1 and TRBJ2-5; 8 bases align to TRBD2. J gave up 5 bases and V 3 bases, and 5 bases lay outside the gene matches. Germline V gene sequence: CDR1 DFQATT, CDR2 SNEGSKA (reference sequence). The CDR3 spans 13 residues. The CDR3 coding sequence is TGCAGTGCTAGCGGGGGGGCCGGGGAGACCCAGTACTTC. Translating it yields CSASGGAGETQYF.

This clonotype was picked up many times. This chain uses TRBV20-1 with TRBJ2-3, with D perhaps matching TRBD1 (6 bases). Trimming took 7 bases from V and 2 from J, leaving 13 bases between them. CDR1 and CDR2 (germline): DFQATT, SNEGSKA (reference sequence). The CDR3 runs 13 residues. In DNA form, the CDR3 reads TGCAGTGTCCTCAGGGGACCCACAGATACGCAGTATTTT. Amino acid sequence: CSVLRGPTDTQYF.

The V call is TRBV10-2, the J call TRBJ1-5; 7 nucleotides agree with TRBD1. The J segment lost 3 bases and the V segment lost 6 bases, leaving 2 bases of the junction unmatched. Looked up from germline, CDR1 is WSHSY and CDR2 is SAAADI. The CDR3 sequence is 13 residues long. DNA for the CDR3: TGCGCCAGCAGGACAGGGACCAATCAGCCCCAGCATTTT. Translating gives CASRTGTNQPQHF.

There are a few counts of this clonotype. The chain uses TRBV10-3 and TRBJ1-6; D possibly corresponds to TRBD1 (6 bases). Between the trimmed V and J ends, which lost 6 bases and 0 bases, there was a span of 15 bases. CDR1 is ENHRY, CDR2 SYGVKD, per germline. The CDR3 loop spans 17 amino acids. The CDR3 spells CAISQQGLSSYNSPLHF. The CDR3 coding sequence is TGTGCCATCAGCCAACAGGGTCTAAGCTCCTATAATTCACCCCTCCACTTT.